Sequencing of this T cell receptor (beta chain) was carried out in a study of cytomegalovirus exposure and HLA in healthy donors. Study-wide findings and caveats: It has been reported that TCR beta sequences accurately predicted the HLA-A and HLA-B alleles of most subjects. Follow-up analysis found HLA locus-dependent TCR association rates, highest for DRB1 and lowest for HLA-C.

Per germline, CDR1 SGHNT and CDR2 YYREEE (reference sequence). Trimming cost V 6 bases and J 2 bases, with 10 bases left between them. CDR3 size: 13 residues. The PCR contained 60 Vbeta and 13 Jbeta primers. Method: immunoSEQ multiplex PCR; TCRdb's copy keeps in-frame clones and lacks some. The sample holds under 200,000 clones, 80% to 90% seen once. About this clone: Its antigen is still unknown.

The origin of this receptor is a woman in her 30s in good health and CMV-seropositive. The gene calls are TRBV5-4 and TRBJ2-3; D gene unclear. The sample comprised PBMCs. The CDR3 loop reads CASTQLNTDTQYF. The CDR3, as DNA: TGTGCCAGCACCCAACTTAACACAGATACGCAGTATTTT. The complete variable domain, with remaining parts taken from reference TRBV5-4 and TRBJ2-3, reads ETGVTQSPTHLIKTRGQQVTLRCSSQSGHNTVSWYQQALGQGPQFIFQYYREEENGRGNFPPRFSGLQFPNYSSELNVNALELDDSALYLCASTQLNTDTQYFGPGTRLTVL.